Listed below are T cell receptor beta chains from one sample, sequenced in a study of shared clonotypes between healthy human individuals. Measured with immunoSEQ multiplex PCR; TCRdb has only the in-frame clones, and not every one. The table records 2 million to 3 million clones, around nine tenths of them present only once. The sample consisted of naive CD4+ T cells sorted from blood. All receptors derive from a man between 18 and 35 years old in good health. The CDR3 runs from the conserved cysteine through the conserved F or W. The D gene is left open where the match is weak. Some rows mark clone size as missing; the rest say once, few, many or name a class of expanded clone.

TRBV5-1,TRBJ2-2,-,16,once,TGCGCCAGCAGCTTGGCTTTGCGGGCAAACACCGGGGAGCTGTTTTTT,CASSLALRANTGELFF
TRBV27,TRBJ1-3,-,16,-,TGTGCCAGCAGTCTCATGACACCGAACTCTGGAAACACCATATATTTT,CASSLMTPNSGNTIYF
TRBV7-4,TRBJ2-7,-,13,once,TGTGCCGAATCTGCGGGGACCTCCTACGAGCAGTACTTC,CAESAGTSYEQYF
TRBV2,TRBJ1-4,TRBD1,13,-,TGTGCCAGCAGCGGGACAGGGCTTGAAAAACTGTTTTTT,CASSGTGLEKLFF
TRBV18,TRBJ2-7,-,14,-,TGTGCCAGCTCACCGACACCAACTGCCTACGAGCAGTACTTC,CASSPTPTAYEQYF
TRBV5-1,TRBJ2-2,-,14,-,TGCGCCAGCAGCTTGAGAGCGAACACCGGGGAGCTGTTTTTT,CASSLRANTGELFF
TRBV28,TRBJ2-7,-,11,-,TGTGCCAGCAGTTTAGGGGGCGAGCAGTACTTC,CASSLGGEQYF
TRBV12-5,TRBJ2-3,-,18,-,TGTGCTAGTGGTTTGGTACGTGAGATTCAGGGGAGCACAGATACGCAGTATTTT,CASGLVREIQGSTDTQYF
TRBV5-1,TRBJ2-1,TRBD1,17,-,TGCGCCAGCAGCCTACGAGACACAGGGGGTCCCCCCGCTGAGCAGTTCTTC,CASSLRDTGGPPAEQFF
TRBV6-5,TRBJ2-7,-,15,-,TGTGCCAGCAGTGCGCGGACGGGCTTCTCCTACGAGCAGTACTTC,CASSARTGFSYEQYF
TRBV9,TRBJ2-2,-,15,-,TGTGCCAGCAGCGTAGGGGACACTAACACCGGGGAGCTGTTTTTT,CASSVGDTNTGELFF
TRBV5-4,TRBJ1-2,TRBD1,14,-,TGTGCCAGCAGCCTCCTCACACAGGGGCGAGGCTACACCTTC,CASSLLTQGRGYTF
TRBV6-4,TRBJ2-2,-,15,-,TGTGCCAGCAGTGCGGGGGAGTCGAACACCGGGGAGCTGTTTTTT,CASSAGESNTGELFF
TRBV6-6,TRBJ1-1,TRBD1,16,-,TGTGCCAGCAGTTACCCGAAGGGACAGACGAACACTGAAGCTTTCTTT,CASSYPKGQTNTEAFF
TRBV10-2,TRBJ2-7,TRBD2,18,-,TGCGCCAGCAAACGTCCGGGACTAGCGGACCCGAGCTCCTACGAGCAGTACTTC,CASKRPGLADPSSYEQYF
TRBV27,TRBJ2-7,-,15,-,TGTGCCAGCAGTAGGTACAGGGACGCCTCCTACGAGCAGTACTTC,CASSRYRDASYEQYF
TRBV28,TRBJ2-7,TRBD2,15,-,TGTGCCACATCAAATGGGGGGACTAGCGGAAACGAGCAGTACTTC,CATSNGGTSGNEQYF
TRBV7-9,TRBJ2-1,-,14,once,TGTGCCAGCAGCTTCCCCACGGTCCCCAATGAGCAGTTCTTC,CASSFPTVPNEQFF
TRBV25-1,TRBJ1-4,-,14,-,TGTGCCAGCAGTGACCCCGGGATCCCTGAAAAACTGTTTTTT,CASSDPGIPEKLFF
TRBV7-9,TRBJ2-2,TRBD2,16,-,TGTGCCAGCAGCCCCCGACTAGCGGGAGGGACCGGGGAGCTGTTTTTT,CASSPRLAGGTGELFF
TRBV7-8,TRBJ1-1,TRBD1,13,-,TGTGCCAGCAGACAAACAGGGGTAACTGAAGCTTTCTTT,CASRQTGVTEAFF
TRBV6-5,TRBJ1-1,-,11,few,TGTGCCAGCAGTTACGCAGGGAGAGCTTTCTTT,CASSYAGRAFF
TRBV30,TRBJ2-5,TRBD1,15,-,TGTGCCTGGAGTATGGGACAGGGGGACCAAGAGACCCAGTACTTC,CAWSMGQGDQETQYF
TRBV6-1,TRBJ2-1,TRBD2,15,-,TGTGCCAGCACCTCGGGACTAGCGGACTACAATGAGCAGTTCTTC,CASTSGLADYNEQFF
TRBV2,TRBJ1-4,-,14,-,TGTGCCAGCAGTGTTGAGGGCGGTAGCGAAAAACTGTTTTTT,CASSVEGGSEKLFF